The 20 T cell receptor beta chains presented below share a single source sample, sequenced in a study of identical twins' blood T cells. TCRdb itself ran the 5' RACE reads through MiXCR, one entry per CDR3 protein. The table shows about 370,000 distinct CDR3 sequences, with over 25% occurring only once. Sequenced material: PBMCs. The source is a woman aged 18-49 years in good health.

Points on this clonotype: The junction departs from the called germline gene at one end, perhaps through a read error. The genes are TRBV2 and TRBJ1-5; no reliable D call. Per germline, CDR1 SNHLY and CDR2 FYNNEI. There are 15 residues in the CDR3. Here the CDR3 reads CASSEARAGNKPQHF. DNA for the CDR3: TGTGCCAGCAGTGAAGCAAGGGCGGGCAATAAGCCCCAGCATTTT.

The rearrangement links TRBV11-2 to TRBJ2-2, with 8 positions matching TRBD1. Trimming took 0 bases from V and 5 from J; bases not matched to a gene: 2. The CDR3 runs to 15 residues. The germline CDR1 and CDR2 sequences are SGHAT and FQNNGV. CDR3 DNA: TGTGCCAGCAGCTTAGACAGGGGGCCAACCGGGGAGCTGTTTTTT. Protein: CASSLDRGPTGELFF.

The V and J genes are TRBV20-1 and TRBJ1-2; unclear D gene. Looked up from germline, CDR1 is DFQATT and CDR2 is SNEGSKA (reference sequence). The CDR3 loop spans 12 amino acids. Trimming left V 5 bases short and J 2 bases short, with 9 bases between. The CDR3 is CSAPQQNYGYTF. The CDR3 coding sequence is TGCAGTGCTCCACAGCAGAACTATGGCTACACCTTC.

A few counts support this clonotype. V gene TRBV18 combines with J gene TRBJ2-1; weak D call: TRBD2 (7 bases). The germline V gene encodes CDR1 KGHSH and CDR2 LQKENI. CDR3 length: 15 residues. V lost 3 bases to trimming and J lost 5 bases, with 14 bases between them. This chain's CDR3 is CASSPWAGANNEQFF. The CDR3 DNA reads TGTGCCAGCTCACCTTGGGCGGGGGCCAACAATGAGCAGTTCTTC.

This clonotype was found a few times. This chain links TRBV7-2 with TRBJ2-1, with unresolved D. Germline V gene lookup returns CDR1 SGHTA and CDR2 FQGNSA. The V end lost 1 base, the J end lost 4 bases, and 11 bases lay between the germline ends. This CDR3 spans 15 amino acids. The CDR3 DNA reads TGTGCCAGCAGCTTAGGGACCTTCGAATACAATGAGCAGTTCTTC. Translation: CASSLGTFEYNEQFF.

This clonotype was seen more than once but under ten times. This chain uses TRBV28 with TRBJ1-2, with a possible D match to TRBD1 (6 bases). CDR3 size: 14 residues. The V end lost 10 bases, the J end lost 8 bases, and 23 bases lay between the germline ends. Germline values: CDR1 MDHEN, CDR2 SYDVKM. The CDR3 loop reads CATQPGGQVVGYTF. CDR3 in DNA: TGTGCCACCCAACCCGGGGGGCAGGTAGTGGGCTACACCTTC.

As regards this clonotype: A much bigger clone sits one base away, suggesting this may be a read error. V and J are TRBV9 and TRBJ2-2; the D is unclear. The germline V gene has CDR1 SGDLS and CDR2 YYNGEE. V lost 6 bases, J lost 4 bases, and 4 bases lay in between. This CDR3 region has 11 residues. CDR3 region: CASIATGELFF. The CDR3 nucleotides are TGTGCCAGCATCGCCACCGGGGAGCTGTTTTTT. The full variable domain, its missing parts supplied by reference TRBV9 and TRBJ2-2, is DSGVTQTPKHLITATGQRVTLRCSPRSGDLSVYWYQQSLDQGLQFLIQYYNGEERAKGNILERFSAQQFPDLHSELNLSSLELGDSALYFCASIATGELFFGEGSRLTVL.

The rearrangement links TRBV5-4 to TRBJ1-1, with unresolved D. V lost 2 bases, J lost 0 bases, and 14 bases lay in between. Germline CDR1 reads SGHNT; CDR2 reads YYREEE (reference sequence). This CDR3 is 16 amino acids long. The CDR3 coding sequence is TGTGCCAGCAGCTTCGGGGTCGGAACACTGAACACTGAAGCTTTCTTT. This codes for CASSFGVGTLNTEAFF.

A note on this clonotype: One end of the junction fails to match germline, which may point to a read error. The genes are TRBV28 and TRBJ1-1; TRBD1 agrees at 8 bases. Germline values: CDR1 MDHEN, CDR2 SYDVKM. The CDR3 extends over 15 amino acids. CDR3 region: CASMAHRGFSTGAFF. Here the CDR3 DNA reads TGTGCCAGCATGGCCCACAGGGGGTTCTCAACTGGAGCTTTCTTT.

The sample holds many counts of this clonotype. CDR3 amino acids: CASSLPTGGSEKLFF. The DNA for the CDR3 is TGTGCCAGTAGTCTCCCGACAGGGGGGAGTGAAAAACTGTTTTTT. The chain combines TRBV19 with TRBJ1-4; 9 positions match TRBD1. This CDR3 spans 15 amino acids. Germline CDR1 and CDR2: LNHDA and SQIVND (reference sequence). The ends lost 5 bases at V and 7 bases at J; junction bases unmatched: 8.

The chain joins TRBV20-1 to TRBJ2-1; D perhaps matches TRBD2 (6 bases). The CDR3 spans 15 residues. V was cut by 1 base and J by 6 bases, with 16 bases left in between. Germline loops: CDR1 DFQATT, CDR2 SNEGSKA (reference sequence). The CDR3 loop reads CSARAGALRGNEQFF. The CDR3 region has the DNA TGCAGTGCTAGAGCAGGAGCGTTGCGGGGCAATGAGCAGTTCTTC.

This clonotype was seen many times. This sequence joins TRBV20-1 and TRBJ1-2, with D hard to call. V dropped 3 bases and J dropped 4 bases, with 9 bases sitting between them. Germline V gene lookup returns CDR1 DFQATT and CDR2 SNEGSKA (reference sequence). CDR3 length: 12 amino acids. DNA for the CDR3: TGCAGTGCTAGCACCATACTCTATGGCTACACCTTC. This translates into CSASTILYGYTF.

V and J are TRBV29-1 and TRBJ1-2, with D possibly matching TRBD1 (5 bases). The CDR3 consists of 12 residues. The V end lost 6 bases, the J end lost 3 bases, and 11 bases lay between the germline ends. The germline V gene encodes CDR1 SQVTM and CDR2 ANQGSEA. The CDR3 is CSVVRVDYGYTF. DNA of the CDR3: TGCAGCGTCGTCAGGGTCGACTATGGCTACACCTTC.

Ten or more counts support this clonotype. This chain joins TRBV2 and TRBJ1-1, with D possibly TRBD1 on 6 matching bases. Germline values: CDR1 SNHLY, CDR2 FYNNEI. The CDR3 length is 12 residues. The V gene lost 2 bases and the J gene lost 11 bases, with 12 bases spanning the gap. CDR3 DNA sequence: TGTGCCAGCAGTGAATGGACAGTGACTGCTTTCTTT. Amino acids: CASSEWTVTAFF.

The chain uses TRBV7-9 and TRBJ2-2; TRBD1 matches at 7 bases. V was clipped by 5 bases and J by 7 bases; unmatched bases: 10. The germline V gene has CDR1 SEHNR and CDR2 FQNEAQ (reference sequence). This CDR3 has 15 residues. The CDR3 nucleotides are TGTGCCAGCAGCCTGCTGACAGGGTTTAACGGGGAGCTGTTTTTT. It translates to CASSLLTGFNGELFF.

The V call is TRBV20-1, the J call TRBJ2-1, with D unclear. V lost 1 base and J lost 9, with 7 bases in between. The CDR3 totals 11 residues. The germline V gene encodes CDR1 DFQATT and CDR2 SNEGSKA (reference sequence). The CDR3 protein is CSARGGVEQFF. As DNA, the CDR3 is TGCAGTGCTAGAGGTGGTGTTGAGCAGTTCTTC.

This clonotype was counted a few times. The chain uses TRBV20-1 and TRBJ1-5, with D possibly TRBD1 on 5 matching bases. The V end lost 2 bases, the J end lost 2 bases, and 10 bases lay between the germline ends. Germline V lookup: CDR1 DFQATT, CDR2 SNEGSKA (reference sequence). The CDR3 sequence is 14 residues long. CDR3 in DNA: TGCAGTGCTAGATGGCAGGGCCGCAATCAGCCCCAGCATTTT. Protein: CSARWQGRNQPQHF.

This rearrangement joins TRBV28 to TRBJ1-3, with D perhaps matching TRBD1 (6 bases). CDR1 is MDHEN and CDR2 is SYDVKM in the germline V gene. Trimming pared 4 bases from V and 3 bases from J, leaving 13 bases between. There are 15 residues in the CDR3. CDR3: CASSSPGEGGNTIYF. In DNA form, the CDR3 reads TGTGCCAGCAGTTCCCCAGGGGAAGGTGGAAACACCATATATTTT.

This clonotype appeared a few times. J is TRBJ1-2 and V is TRBV20-1; D not resolved. V shed 6 bases and J shed 2 bases, with 10 bases lying between them. The germline gives CDR1 DFQATT, CDR2 SNEGSKA (reference sequence). CDR3 length: 12 residues. CDR3 in DNA: TGCAGTGCCCATTGGCAAAACTATGGCTACACCTTC. Protein product: CSAHWQNYGYTF.

This clonotype qualifies as medium-sized. This chain connects TRBV12-3 or TRBV12-4 to TRBJ1-2, with a weak D call TRBD1 (6 bases). The CDR3 length is 14 residues. Deletions cut 3 bases from V and 1 base from J, with 9 bases between. This CDR3 reads CASSFGGINYGYTF. CDR3 in DNA: TGTGCCAGCAGTTTTGGGGGCATTAACTATGGCTACACCTTC.